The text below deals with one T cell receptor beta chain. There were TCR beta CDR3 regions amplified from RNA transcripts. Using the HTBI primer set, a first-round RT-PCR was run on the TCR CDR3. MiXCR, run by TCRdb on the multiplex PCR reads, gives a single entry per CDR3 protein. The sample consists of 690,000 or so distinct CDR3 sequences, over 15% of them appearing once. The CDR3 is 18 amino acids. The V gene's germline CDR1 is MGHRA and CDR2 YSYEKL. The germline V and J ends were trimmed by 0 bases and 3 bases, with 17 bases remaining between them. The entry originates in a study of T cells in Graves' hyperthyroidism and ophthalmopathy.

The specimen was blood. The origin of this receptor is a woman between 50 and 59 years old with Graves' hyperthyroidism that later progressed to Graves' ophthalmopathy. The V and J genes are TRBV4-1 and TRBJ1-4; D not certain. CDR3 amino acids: CASSQDSQGYSANEKLFF. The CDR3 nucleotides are TGCGCCAGCAGCCAAGATTCCCAAGGGTATTCGGCTAATGAAAAACTGTTTTTT.